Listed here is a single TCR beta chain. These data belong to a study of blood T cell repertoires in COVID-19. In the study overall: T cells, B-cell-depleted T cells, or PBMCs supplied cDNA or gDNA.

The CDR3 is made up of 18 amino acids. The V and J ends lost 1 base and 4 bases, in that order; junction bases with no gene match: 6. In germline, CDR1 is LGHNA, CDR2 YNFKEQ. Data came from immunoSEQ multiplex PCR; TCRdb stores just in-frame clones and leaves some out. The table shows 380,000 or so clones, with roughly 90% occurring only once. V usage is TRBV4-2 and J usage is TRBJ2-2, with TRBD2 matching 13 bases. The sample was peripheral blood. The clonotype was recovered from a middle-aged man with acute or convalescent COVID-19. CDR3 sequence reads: CASSQAGLAGVITGELFF. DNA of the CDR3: TGTGCCAGCAGCCAAGCAGGACTAGCGGGAGTGATCACCGGGGAGCTGTTTTTT.